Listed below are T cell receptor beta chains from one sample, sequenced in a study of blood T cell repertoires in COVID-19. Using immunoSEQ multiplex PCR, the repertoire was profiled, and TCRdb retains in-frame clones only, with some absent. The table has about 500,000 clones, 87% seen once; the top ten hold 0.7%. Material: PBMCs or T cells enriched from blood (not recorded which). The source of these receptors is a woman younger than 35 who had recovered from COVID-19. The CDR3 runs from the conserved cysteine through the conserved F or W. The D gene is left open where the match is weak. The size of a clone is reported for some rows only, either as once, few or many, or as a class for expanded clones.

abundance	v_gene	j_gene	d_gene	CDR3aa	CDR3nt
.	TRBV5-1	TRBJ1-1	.	CASSLVRGNTEAFF	TGCGCCAGCAGCCTCGTCAGAGGGAACACTGAAGCTTTCTTT
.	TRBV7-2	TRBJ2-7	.	CASSLTQGEIYEQYF	TGTGCCAGCAGCCTAACACAGGGAGAGATCTACGAGCAGTACTTC
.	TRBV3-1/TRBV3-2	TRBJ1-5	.	CASSPSGGGSNQPQHF	TGTGCCAGCAGCCCTTCGGGCGGGGGGAGCAATCAGCCCCAGCATTTT
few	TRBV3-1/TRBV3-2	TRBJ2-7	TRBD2	CASSQGVTSGSYEQYF	TGTGCCAGCAGCCAAGGCGTAACTAGCGGTTCCTACGAGCAGTACTTC
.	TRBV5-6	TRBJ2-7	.	CASSRGPGGEYEQYF	TGTGCCAGCAGCCGGGGGCCGGGGGGCGAGTACGAGCAGTACTTC
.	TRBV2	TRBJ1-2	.	CASSSQGYGYTF	TGTGCCAGCAGTAGTCAGGGCTATGGCTACACCTTC
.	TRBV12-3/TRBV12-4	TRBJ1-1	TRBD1	CASSPDRGHEAFF	TGTGCCAGCAGTCCGGACAGGGGACATGAAGCTTTCTTT
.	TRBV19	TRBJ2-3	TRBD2	CASRSGRGGLTDTQYF	TGTGCCAGTAGGTCTGGCCGGGGGGGCTTGACAGATACGCAGTATTTT
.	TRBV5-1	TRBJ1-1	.	CASSLRGARTEAFF	TGCGCCAGCAGCTTGCGGGGGGCGCGGACTGAAGCTTTCTTT
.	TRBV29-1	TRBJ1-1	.	CSFRDTEAFF	TGCAGCTTCCGGGACACTGAAGCTTTCTTT
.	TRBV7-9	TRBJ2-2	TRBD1	CASPTRDRETTGELFF	TGTGCCAGTCCCACCCGGGACAGGGAGACGACCGGGGAGCTGTTTTTT
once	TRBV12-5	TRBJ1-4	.	CASGLDTFNEKLFF	TGTGCTAGTGGTTTGGACACCTTTAATGAAAAACTGTTTTTT
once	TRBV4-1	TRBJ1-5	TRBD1	CASTRDRPQYIGPQHF	TGCGCCAGCACCCGGGACAGGCCCCAATATATCGGGCCCCAGCATTTT
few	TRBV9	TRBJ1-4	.	CASSKLQGEKLFF	TGTGCCAGCAGCAAACTACAGGGAGAAAAACTGTTTTTT
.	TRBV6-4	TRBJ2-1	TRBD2	CASRGSGGAYNEQFF	TGTGCCAGCAGGGGTAGCGGGGGGGCCTACAATGAGCAGTTCTTC
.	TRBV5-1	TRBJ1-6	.	CASSGENSPLHF	TGCGCCAGCAGTGGGGAGAATTCACCCCTCCACTTT
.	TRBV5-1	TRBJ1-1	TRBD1	CASSPGQGGTEAFF	TGCGCCAGCAGCCCTGGACAGGGGGGAACTGAAGCTTTCTTT
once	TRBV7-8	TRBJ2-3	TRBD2	CASSSLLAVSTDTQYF	TGTGCCAGCAGCTCCCTTCTAGCGGTTAGCACAGATACGCAGTATTTT
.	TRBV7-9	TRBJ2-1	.	CASSPRGTYNEQFF	TGTGCCAGCAGCCCGCGGGGAACCTACAATGAGCAGTTCTTC